The rows below give T cell receptor beta chains drawn from one sample of a study of blood T cell repertoires in COVID-19. TCRdb's table, derived via immunoSEQ multiplex PCR, lists solely in-frame clones and lacks some. The top ten hold less than 2.5% of the sample, which has approximately 310,000 clones, approximately 83% seen once. The specimen was PBMCs or T cells enriched from blood (not recorded which). These receptors were taken from a man under 40 who had recovered from COVID-19. The CDR3 runs from the conserved cysteine through the conserved F or W. A D gene is named only where the DNA matches it firmly. Expanded clones get a size class; other rows say once, few or many, or leave the size out.

TRBV5-1	.	.	TRBJ2-2	CASSLEPQAMNTGELFF	TGCGCCAGCAGCTTGGAACCACAGGCGATGAACACCGGGGAGCTGTTTTTT
TRBV20-1	.	.	TRBJ1-5	CSATGGGPQHF	TGCAGTGCTACCGGGGGTGGACCCCAGCATTTT
TRBV10-3	.	.	TRBJ1-3	CAISDGQGIGNTIYF	TGTGCCATCAGTGATGGGCAGGGGATAGGAAACACCATATATTTT
TRBV7-2	.	.	TRBJ2-1	CASSVPGTRVWVDEQFF	TGTGCCAGCAGCGTTCCCGGTACCAGGGTATGGGTCGATGAGCAGTTCTTC
TRBV24-1	.	.	TRBJ2-7	CATSPADTYEQYF	TGTGCCACCAGTCCGGCAGACACCTACGAGCAGTACTTC
TRBV2	TRBD1	.	TRBJ1-2	CASSIRTGGDYGYTF	TGTGCCAGCAGTATCCGGACAGGGGGCGACTATGGCTACACCTTC
TRBV7-8	.	.	TRBJ1-1	CASRSFEVWKLNTEAFF	TGTGCCAGCAGATCGTTTGAGGTGTGGAAATTAAACACTGAAGCTTTCTTT
TRBV24-1	.	.	TRBJ2-2	CATSAGGSTGELFF	TGTGCCACCAGTGCCGGGGGAAGCACCGGGGAGCTGTTTTTT
TRBV5-4	TRBD1	.	TRBJ1-1	CASSGKVGGQGLGGTEAFF	TGTGCCAGCAGCGGGAAGGTGGGGGGACAGGGTCTGGGAGGCACTGAAGCTTTCTTT
TRBV9	.	.	TRBJ1-2	CASSVVGASYGYTF	TGTGCCAGCAGCGTAGTAGGGGCTAGCTATGGCTACACCTTC
TRBV19	TRBD1	.	TRBJ1-3	CASTTGGPGNTIYF	TGTGCCAGTACCACAGGGGGTCCTGGAAACACCATATATTTT
TRBV2	.	.	TRBJ1-4	CASRETEKLFF	TGTGCCAGCAGGGAGACTGAAAAACTGTTTTTT
TRBV10-3	.	.	TRBJ1-4	CAISDSIAEKLFF	TGTGCCATCAGTGATAGCATAGCGGAAAAACTGTTTTTT
TRBV7-9	.	.	TRBJ1-1	CASSPRTLNTEAFF	TGTGCCAGCAGCCCGCGGACACTGAACACTGAAGCTTTCTTT
TRBV9	TRBD2	once	TRBJ2-7	CASSKQRGFSYEQYF	TGTGCCAGCAGCAAGCAGCGGGGGTTCTCCTACGAGCAGTACTTC
TRBV11-1	.	once	TRBJ1-1	CASSPGGYREAFF	TGTGCCAGCAGCCCTGGTGGGTACAGGGAAGCTTTCTTT
TRBV18	.	.	TRBJ2-3	CASSPTATTDTQYF	TGTGCCAGCTCACCGACTGCCACCACAGATACGCAGTATTTT
TRBV30	.	.	TRBJ1-1	CAWSDDRQHLNTEAFF	TGTGCCTGGAGTGACGACCGACAGCATTTAAACACTGAAGCTTTCTTT
TRBV7-7	.	many	TRBJ2-5	CASSTGRTITRETQYF	TGTGCTAGCAGCACCGGACGGACTATTACGCGAGAGACCCAGTACTTC
TRBV5-4	TRBD1	.	TRBJ1-2	CASSPADRGHGYTF	TGTGCCAGCAGCCCCGCCGACAGGGGGCATGGCTACACCTTC
TRBV27	TRBD1	.	TRBJ2-1	CASSLSGRWQGVFSSYNEQFF	TGTGCCAGCAGTTTATCAGGCCGGTGGCAGGGGGTTTTTAGCTCCTACAATGAGCAGTTCTTC
TRBV10-3	TRBD1	.	TRBJ1-3	CAIIPGQGQSGNTIYF	TGTGCCATCATTCCCGGACAGGGGCAATCTGGAAACACCATATATTTT
TRBV10-1	TRBD2	.	TRBJ2-3	CASSVASGVTDTQYF	TGCGCCAGCAGTGTGGCTAGCGGGGTCACAGATACGCAGTATTTT
TRBV11-3	TRBD2	few	TRBJ2-1	CASSLLAGTGPYNEQFF	TGTGCCAGCAGCTTATTAGCGGGGACGGGCCCCTACAATGAGCAGTTCTTC
TRBV25-1	.	.	TRBJ1-1	CASQKGGVGTEAFF	TGTGCCAGCCAGAAGGGGGGGGTAGGGACTGAAGCTTTCTTT
TRBV5-1	.	.	TRBJ2-1	CASSLDNEQFF	TGCGCCAGCAGCCTCGACAATGAGCAGTTCTTC
TRBV5-4	TRBD1	.	TRBJ1-5	CASSLQGAINQPQHF	TGTGCCAGCAGCTTACAGGGGGCGATCAATCAGCCCCAGCATTTT
TRBV2	TRBD1	few	TRBJ1-4	CASSGTGEKLFF	TGTGCCAGCAGTGGGACAGGGGAAAAACTGTTTTTT
TRBV18	.	.	TRBJ1-1	CASSPNQGRGTEAFF	TGTGCCAGCTCACCGAATCAGGGGAGGGGCACTGAAGCTTTCTTT
TRBV6-6	.	.	TRBJ2-7	CASSSPLQGYEQYF	TGTGCCAGCAGTTCGCCCCTACAGGGTTACGAGCAGTACTTC
TRBV27	.	.	TRBJ2-5	CAPRRGLQETQYF	TGTGCCCCCCGGCGGGGGCTTCAAGAGACCCAGTACTTC
TRBV5-8	TRBD1	.	TRBJ1-2	CASSLMTGGQRGYTF	TGTGCCAGCAGCTTGATGACAGGGGGTCAGAGAGGCTACACCTTC
TRBV7-9	.	once	TRBJ1-1	CASSPEAFTEAFF	TGTGCCAGCTCACCCGAGGCCTTCACTGAAGCTTTCTTT
TRBV4-3	.	.	TRBJ1-2	CASRAGGPHYGYTF	TGCGCCAGCAGGGCGGGAGGGCCCCACTATGGCTACACCTTC
TRBV29-1	.	once	TRBJ2-1	CSVGLGLHTNEQFF	TGCAGCGTTGGTCTGGGACTCCACACGAATGAGCAGTTCTTC
TRBV5-1	TRBD2	.	TRBJ2-1	CASSLAPSGGPSSYNEQFF	TGCGCCAGCAGCTTGGCTCCTAGCGGGGGACCGAGCTCCTACAATGAGCAGTTCTTC
TRBV29-1	TRBD1	.	TRBJ2-3	CSATTGVGDTQYF	TGCAGCGCCACAACAGGGGTTGGAGATACGCAGTATTTT
TRBV27	TRBD1	.	TRBJ1-5	CASSSYWEQGEGQPQHF	TGTGCCAGCAGTTCCTATTGGGAACAGGGGGAAGGTCAGCCCCAGCATTTT
TRBV5-1	.	.	TRBJ1-2	CASSLEGYGYTF	TGCGCCAGCAGCCTGGAGGGGTATGGCTACACCTTC
TRBV21-1	.	.	TRBJ1-5	CASSSLSQHF	TGTGCCAGCTCTTCTCTGTCCCAGCATTTT